This TCR beta chain was sequenced in a study of neurological immune-mediated disorders. TCRdb reprocessed the 5' RACE reads via MiXCR and lists one record per CDR3 protein. The sample carries 46,000 or so distinct CDR3 sequences, around 10% recorded once. This clonotype was recorded at least ten times. The CDR3 is 15 residues long. CDR1 SGDLS and CDR2 YYNGEE come from the germline V gene. Trimming left V 0 bases short and J 1 base short, with 10 bases between. The rearrangement links TRBV9 to TRBJ2-5, with D perhaps matching TRBD1 or TRBD2 (6 bases each). This clonotype originated in a woman in her 40s with HTLV-1-associated myelopathy (HAM/TSP). Input material: PBMCs. The CDR3 coding sequence is TGTGCCAGCAGCGTAGGCCCGGGGGCCCAAGAGACCCAGTACTTC. Translating it yields CASSVGPGAQETQYF.